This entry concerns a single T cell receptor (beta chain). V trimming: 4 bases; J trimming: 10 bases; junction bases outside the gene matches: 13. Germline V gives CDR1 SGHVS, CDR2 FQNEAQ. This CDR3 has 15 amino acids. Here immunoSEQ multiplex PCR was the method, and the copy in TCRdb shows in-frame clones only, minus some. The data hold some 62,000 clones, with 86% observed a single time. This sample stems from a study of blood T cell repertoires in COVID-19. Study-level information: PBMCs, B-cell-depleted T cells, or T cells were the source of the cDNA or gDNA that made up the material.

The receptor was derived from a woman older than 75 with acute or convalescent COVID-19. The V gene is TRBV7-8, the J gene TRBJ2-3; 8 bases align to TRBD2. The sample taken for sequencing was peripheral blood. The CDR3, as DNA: TGTGCCAGCAGCTCATCCGGGACTAGGGGTATGGCGCAGTATTTT. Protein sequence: CASSSSGTRGMAQYF. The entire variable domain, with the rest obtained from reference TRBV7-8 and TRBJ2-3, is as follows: GAGVSQSPRYKVAKRGQDVALRCDPISGHVSLFWYQQALGQGPEFLTYFQNEAQLDKSGLPSDRFFAERPEGSVSTLKIQRTQQEDSAVYLCASSSSGTRGMAQYFGPGTRLTVL.